Below, one T cell receptor beta chain is given with its context. In the authors' methods: Reference gene primer amplification gave nucleated cell count estimates. Using immunoSEQ multiplex PCR, the repertoire was profiled, and TCRdb retains in-frame clones only, with some absent. V, J and clone size reflect that table, while D and trimming were determined from the DNA. Counted here are roughly 250,000 clones, about 90% occurring once; the ten biggest clones make up about 2.5%. A Seattle source enrolled patients during active infection and followed them longitudinally. Per germline, CDR1 MGHDK and CDR2 SYGVNS. The CDR3 spans 12 residues. Trimming cost V 5 bases and J 4 bases, with 8 bases left between them. This entry is derived from a study of blood T cell repertoires in COVID-19. Study background: Samples came from the United States, Italy and Spain, spanning acute and convalescent COVID-19. PBMCs, B-cell-depleted T cells, or T cells provided the cDNA or gDNA that made up the material.

Source material: peripheral blood. This chain links TRBV25-1 with TRBJ1-2, with a tentative D call TRBD1 (5 bases). This sequence originates from a person aged 18 to 35 with COVID-19, enrolled during active disease. The CDR3 is CASSPDSYGYTF. CDR3 DNA: TGTGCCAGCAGTCCTGACAGCTATGGCTACACCTTC.